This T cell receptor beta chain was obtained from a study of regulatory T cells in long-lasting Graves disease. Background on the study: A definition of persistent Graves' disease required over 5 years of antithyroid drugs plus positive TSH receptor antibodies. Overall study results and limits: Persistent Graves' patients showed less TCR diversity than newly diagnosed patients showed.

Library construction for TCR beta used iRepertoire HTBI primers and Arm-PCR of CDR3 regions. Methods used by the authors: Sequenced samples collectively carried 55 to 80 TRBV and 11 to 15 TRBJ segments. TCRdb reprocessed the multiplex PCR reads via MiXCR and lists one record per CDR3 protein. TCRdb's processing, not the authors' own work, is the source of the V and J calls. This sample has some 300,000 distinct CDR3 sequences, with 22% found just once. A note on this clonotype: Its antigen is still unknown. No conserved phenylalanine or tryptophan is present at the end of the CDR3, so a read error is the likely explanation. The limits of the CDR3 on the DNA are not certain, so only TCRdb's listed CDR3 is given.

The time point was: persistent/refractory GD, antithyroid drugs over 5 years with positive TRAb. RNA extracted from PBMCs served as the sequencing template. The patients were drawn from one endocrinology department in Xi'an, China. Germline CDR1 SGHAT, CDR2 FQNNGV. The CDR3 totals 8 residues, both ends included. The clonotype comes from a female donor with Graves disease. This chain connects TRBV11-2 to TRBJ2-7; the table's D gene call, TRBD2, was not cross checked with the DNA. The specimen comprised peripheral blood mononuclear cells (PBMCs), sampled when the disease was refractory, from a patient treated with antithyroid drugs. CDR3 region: CASSRLAG.